Shown below are 27 T cell receptor beta chains from a single sample sequenced in a study of blood T cell repertoires in COVID-19. Profiled with immunoSEQ multiplex PCR; TCRdb holds only in-frame clones, not every one. This sample has around 150,000 clones, with approximately 84% found just once. Source material: peripheral blood. The receptors here all came from a man in his 70s with acute or convalescent COVID-19.

The CDR3 DNA reads TGTGCCAGCAGTTACTCGTTAGGGAGCGGGGGGGTGCGTCTCAATGAGCAGTTCTTC. Encoded protein: CASSYSLGSGGVRLNEQFF. The chain recombines TRBV6-2 or TRBV6-3 with TRBJ2-1, with 10 bases matching TRBD2. V was clipped by 0 bases and J by 6 bases; unmatched bases: 14. Germline V gene sequence: CDR1 MNHEY, CDR2 SVGEGT. CDR3 length: 19 residues.

The chain employs TRBV2 and TRBJ2-1, with D unclear. The CDR3 extends over 14 amino acids. The V gene lost 2 bases and the J gene lost 6 bases, with 11 bases spanning the gap. The germline V gene has CDR1 SNHLY and CDR2 FYNNEI. The CDR3 protein is CASSEFPGFNEQFF. The DNA of the CDR3 is TGTGCCAGCAGTGAATTCCCAGGCTTCAATGAGCAGTTCTTC.

CDR3 sequence (DNA): TGCGCCAGCAGCTTGGGTTCAGGGTATGGCTACACCTTC. This encodes CASSLGSGYGYTF. This chain joins TRBV5-1 and TRBJ1-2, with TRBD1 as a possible D gene (5 bases). This CDR3 spans 13 amino acids. The germline V gene encodes CDR1 SGHRS and CDR2 YFSETQ. V lost 0 bases to trimming and J lost 5 bases, with 8 bases between them.

This chain joins TRBV5-1 and TRBJ1-1; 7 bases map to TRBD1. The CDR3 length is 14 residues. V shed 0 bases and J 7 bases; nucleotides not matched to a gene: 6. Germline V gene data show CDR1 as SGHRS and CDR2 as YFSETQ. CDR3 in amino acids: CASSLAQGSGEAFF. The CDR3 region has the DNA TGCGCCAGCAGCTTGGCACAGGGGAGTGGTGAAGCTTTCTTT.

CDR3 DNA sequence: TGTGCCAGCCGGAGCGGGACTAGCGGGAGGAACGAGCAGTACTTC. Its protein product is CASRSGTSGRNEQYF. The chain recombines TRBV2 with TRBJ2-7; 15 bases map to TRBD2. The germline gives CDR1 SNHLY, CDR2 FYNNEI. The V gene end was trimmed by 8 bases and the J gene end by 5 bases; junction bases not matched to a gene: 7. The CDR3 has 15 residues.

J is TRBJ2-6 and V is TRBV6-5; a weak D match, TRBD1 (6 bases). The CDR3 has 16 amino acids. V was cut by 4 bases and J by 0 bases, with 10 bases left in between. Germline V CDR1 and CDR2: MNHEY, SVGAGI. CDR3 loop: CASSLDSISGANVLTF. The CDR3 nucleotides are TGTGCCAGCAGTTTGGACAGCATCTCTGGGGCCAACGTCCTGACTTTC.

This clone was detected only a few times. The genes are TRBV9 and TRBJ2-5, with D possibly matching TRBD2 (5 bases). Trimming pared 4 bases from V and 4 bases from J, leaving 14 bases between. The CDR3 covers 14 residues. Germline CDR1 and CDR2: SGDLS and YYNGEE. DNA for the CDR3: TGTGCCAGCAGCTCCGGGGTTGGAACAGAGACCCAGTACTTC. It encodes CASSSGVGTETQYF.

This clone was found once. This sequence joins TRBV12-3 or TRBV12-4 and TRBJ1-2; TRBD1 aligns across 9 bases. V was pared by 3 bases and J by 4 bases, with 0 bases of the junction left unmatched. There are 13 residues in the CDR3. The CDR3 region is CASSLDRGYGYTF. CDR3 bases: TGTGCCAGCAGTTTGGACAGGGGCTATGGCTACACCTTC.

V and J are TRBV10-1 and TRBJ2-6, with 7 bases lining up with TRBD2. Germline values: CDR1 WNHNN, CDR2 SYGVQD (reference sequence). Trimming removed 8 bases from V and 1 base from J; junction bases left unmatched: 8. The CDR3 extends over 16 amino acids. The CDR3 spells CASVQAGGSGANVLTF. Written as DNA, the CDR3 is TGCGCCAGCGTACAAGCCGGGGGGTCTGGGGCCAACGTCCTGACTTTC.

The V gene is TRBV7-9, the J gene TRBJ2-3, with 10 bases aligning to TRBD2. Germline loops: CDR1 SEHNR, CDR2 FQNEAQ (reference sequence). The V gene end was trimmed by 5 bases and the J gene end by 4 bases; junction bases not matched to a gene: 3. The CDR3 is 14 residues long. CDR3 sequence: CASSTGLAADTQYF. CDR3 nucleotide sequence: TGTGCCAGCAGCACAGGACTAGCGGCAGATACGCAGTATTTT.

The chain uses TRBV7-9 and TRBJ2-7, with TRBD2 matching 8 bases. The CDR3 is made up of 14 amino acids. Germline CDR1 is SEHNR and CDR2 is FQNEAQ (reference sequence). J was trimmed by 2 bases and V by 5 bases; bases with no gene match: 5. In DNA, the CDR3 is TGTGCCAGCAGCCTTAACGGGGGGGCCTACGAGCAGTACTTC. This encodes CASSLNGGAYEQYF.

This clone was seen only once. The chain employs TRBV28 and TRBJ1-2; D is uncertain. V dropped 8 bases and J dropped 6 bases, with 22 bases sitting between them. Germline CDR1 MDHEN, CDR2 SYDVKM. The CDR3 is 15 residues long. CDR3 protein: CASDTPARGYHGYTF. In DNA form, the CDR3 reads TGTGCCAGCGACACCCCTGCGCGGGGATACCATGGCTACACCTTC.

V and J are TRBV19 and TRBJ1-4; D call uncertain. Germline V gene lookup returns CDR1 LNHDA and CDR2 SQIVND (reference sequence). V shed 0 bases and J shed 8 bases, with 16 bases lying between them. The CDR3 is 16 amino acids. CDR3 amino acids: CASSIDPGLQKEKLFF. The CDR3 coding sequence is TGTGCCAGTAGTATAGACCCAGGACTCCAGAAGGAAAAACTGTTTTTT. The full variable domain, completed using reference TRBV19 and TRBJ1-4, is DGGITQSPKYLFRKEGQNVTLSCEQNLNHDAMYWYRQDPGQGLRLIYYSQIVNDFQKGDIAEGYSVSREKKESFPLTVTSAQKNPTAFYLCASSIDPGLQKEKLFFGSGTQLSVL.

The DNA of the CDR3 is TGTGCCACCAGCAGAGATCCGACAGGAGAAGAGACCCAGTACTTC. Translated, it gives CATSRDPTGEETQYF. This chain joins TRBV15 and TRBJ2-5; weak D call: TRBD1 (6 bases). The CDR3 is 15 amino acids. Germline V gene lookup returns CDR1 LNHNV and CDR2 YYDKDF (reference sequence). The ends were cut back, 0 bases at V and 3 bases at J, with 11 bases in the middle.

The rearrangement uses TRBV7-3 and TRBJ2-1; 9 bases map to TRBD1. The CDR3 spans 16 residues. Germline CDR1 and CDR2: SGHTA and FQGTGA. V lost 5 bases to trimming and J lost 5 bases; unmatched junction nucleotides: 10. The CDR3 here is CASSPHPGQGDNEQFF. CDR3 in DNA: TGTGCCAGCAGCCCACATCCGGGACAGGGCGACAATGAGCAGTTCTTC.

This clone was detected only a few times. This sequence joins TRBV28 and TRBJ2-7; TRBD1 might be the D (5 bases). CDR1 and CDR2 from the germline V gene are MDHEN and SYDVKM. V lost 6 bases and J lost 0, with 9 bases in between. The CDR3 has 13 residues. CDR3 DNA sequence: TGTGCCAGCAGCGTAGGGGTCTCCTACGAGCAGTACTTC. Translated, it gives CASSVGVSYEQYF.

The V call is TRBV9, the J call TRBJ1-1, with D possibly being TRBD1 (6 bases). In germline, CDR1 is SGDLS, CDR2 YYNGEE. V lost 4 bases and J lost 1, with 14 bases in between. The CDR3 totals 15 residues. The CDR3 loop reads CASSSRQDPNTEAFF. Written as DNA, the CDR3 is TGTGCCAGCAGCTCCCGACAGGACCCGAACACTGAAGCTTTCTTT.

The J gene is TRBJ1-1, the V gene TRBV19, with 7 nucleotides matching TRBD1. The V segment lost 5 bases and the J segment 5 bases; nucleotides outside the gene matches: 11. There are 15 residues in the CDR3. CDR1 is LNHDA, CDR2 SQIVND, per germline (reference sequence). The CDR3 bases are TGTGCCAGTAGTTCGCGCGGACAGGCAGGGACTGAAGCTTTCTTT. Translating it yields CASSSRGQAGTEAFF.

The V call is TRBV7-9, the J call TRBJ2-7; 12 nucleotides line up with TRBD2. V gave up 5 bases and J gave up 4 bases; unmatched junction bases: 6. Germline V gene lookup returns CDR1 SEHNR and CDR2 FQNEAQ (reference sequence). The CDR3 loop spans 15 amino acids. As DNA, the CDR3 is TGTGCCAGCAGCCGCTCACTAGCGGGGGGTTACGAGCAGTACTTC. Its protein product is CASSRSLAGGYEQYF.

The chain employs TRBV6-4 and TRBJ2-1, with a weak D call TRBD2 (5 bases). This CDR3 is built from 14 residues. Trimming took 6 bases from V and 1 from J, leaving 10 bases between them. CDR1 is MRHNA, CDR2 SNTAGT, per germline. This CDR3 reads CASRSSPSYNEQFF. In DNA, the CDR3 is TGTGCCAGCAGATCTAGCCCTTCCTACAATGAGCAGTTCTTC.

The chain couples TRBV6-1 to TRBJ1-2; the match to TRBD1 covers 9 bases. Germline CDR1 and CDR2: MNHNS and SASEGT. With V trimmed by 2 bases and J by 7 bases, 5 bases remained unmatched. CDR3 length equals 14 residues. The CDR3 protein is CASSEHGQGSGYTF. DNA for the CDR3: TGTGCCAGCAGTGAACATGGACAGGGGTCTGGCTACACCTTC.

The rearrangement links TRBV29-1 to TRBJ1-1; 7 bases agree with TRBD1. Germline CDR1 reads SQVTM; CDR2 reads ANQGSEA. This CDR3 spans 15 amino acids. Losses at the gene ends were 6 bases for V and 1 base for J; bases not matched to a gene: 11. The DNA of the CDR3 is TGCAGCGTGGCGACTCCCCCAGGGGGGAACACTGAAGCTTTCTTT. Amino acids: CSVATPPGGNTEAFF. Using reference TRBV29-1 and TRBJ1-1 for the parts outside the CDR3, the full variable domain is SAVISQKPSRDICQRGTSLTIQCQVDSQVTMMFWYRQQPGQSLTLIATANQGSEATYESGFVIDKFPISRPNLTFSTLTVSNMSPEDSSIYLCSVATPPGGNTEAFFGQGTRLTVV.

This chain links TRBV6-1 with TRBJ2-1; 11 nucleotides agree with TRBD2. This CDR3 spans 19 amino acids. From germline, CDR1 is MNHNS and CDR2 SASEGT. The V segment lost 4 bases and the J segment 0 bases; nucleotides outside the gene matches: 11. CDR3 sequence (DNA): TGTGCCAGCAGTGTATATAGCGGGAGGGCCCAAAGCTCCTACAATGAGCAGTTCTTC. Encoded protein: CASSVYSGRAQSSYNEQFF.

V and J are TRBV9 and TRBJ2-1; TRBD2 aligns across 9 bases. Germline V gene data show CDR1 as SGDLS and CDR2 as YYNGEE. V shed 0 bases, J shed 8 bases, and the junction held 6 bases outside the gene matches. The CDR3 is made up of 15 amino acids. The CDR3 region has the DNA TGTGCCAGCAGCGTAGGTAGCGGGAGCTGGGATGAGCAGTTCTTC. Translated, it gives CASSVGSGSWDEQFF.

V and J are TRBV7-8 and TRBJ2-7, with D perhaps TRBD2 (5 bases). This CDR3 has 12 residues. Per the germline V gene, CDR1 is SGHVS and CDR2 is FQNEAQ. V lost 5 bases to trimming and J lost 3 bases, with 8 bases between them. CDR3 loop: CASSTGDYEQYF. The CDR3, as DNA: TGTGCCAGCAGCACCGGGGACTACGAGCAGTACTTC.

V usage is TRBV11-2 and J usage is TRBJ2-1; D may be TRBD2 (5 bases). The CDR3 consists of 14 residues. The germline V gene has CDR1 SGHAT and CDR2 FQNNGV. V was cut by 3 bases and J by 2 bases, with 8 bases left in between. The CDR3 region is CASSFDGTYNEQFF. The CDR3 DNA sequence: TGTGCCAGCAGCTTCGACGGGACCTACAATGAGCAGTTCTTC.

In DNA form, the CDR3 reads TGTGCCAGCAGCGAGGGTACCACCTACACCGGGGAGCTGTTTTTT. Its translation: CASSEGTTYTGELFF. V is TRBV2 and J is TRBJ2-2; TRBD2 might be the D (5 bases). There are 15 residues in the CDR3. Germline V gene lookup returns CDR1 SNHLY and CDR2 FYNNEI. V lost 6 bases, J lost 3 bases, and 14 bases lay in between.